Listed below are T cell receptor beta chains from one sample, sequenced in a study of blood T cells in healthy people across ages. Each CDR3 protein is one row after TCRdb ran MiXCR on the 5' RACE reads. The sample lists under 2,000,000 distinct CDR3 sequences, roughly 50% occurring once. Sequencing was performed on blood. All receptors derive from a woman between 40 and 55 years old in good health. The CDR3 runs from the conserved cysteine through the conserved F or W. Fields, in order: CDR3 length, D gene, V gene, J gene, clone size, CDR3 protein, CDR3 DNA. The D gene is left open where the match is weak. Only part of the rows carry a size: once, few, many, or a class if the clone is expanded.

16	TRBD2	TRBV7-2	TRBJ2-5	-	CASSLGGGGAYETQYF	TGTGCCAGCAGCTTAGGGGGCGGGGGGGCCTATGAGACCCAGTACTTC
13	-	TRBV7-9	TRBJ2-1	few	CASSLPGHNEQFF	TGTGCCAGCAGCCTCCCCGGGCACAATGAGCAGTTCTTC
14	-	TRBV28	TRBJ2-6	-	CASISVTGANVLTF	TGTGCCAGCATTTCGGTTACTGGGGCCAACGTCCTGACTTTC
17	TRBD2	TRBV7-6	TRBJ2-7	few	CASSLFSLAGTNYEQYF	TGTGCCAGCAGCTTATTTTCCCTAGCGGGGACAAACTACGAGCAGTACTTC
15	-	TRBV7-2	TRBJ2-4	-	CASSRTRASMTEQYF	TGTGCCAGCAGCCGGACCAGGGCGAGTATGACTGAGCAGTACTTC
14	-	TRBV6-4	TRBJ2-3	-	CASSASHPTDTQYF	TGTGCCAGCAGTGCATCCCACCCGACAGATACGCAGTATTTT
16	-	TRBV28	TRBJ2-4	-	CASSLHQGLAKNIQYF	TGTGCCAGCAGTCTACATCAGGGTCTAGCCAAAAACATTCAGTACTTC
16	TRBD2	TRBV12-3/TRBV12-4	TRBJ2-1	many	CASTSPLAGGYNEQFF	TGTGCCAGCACCTCTCCCCTAGCGGGGGGATACAATGAGCAGTTCTTC
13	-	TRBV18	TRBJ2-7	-	CASSRDTGTEQYF	TGTGCCAGCTCACGAGATACAGGGACCGAGCAGTACTTC
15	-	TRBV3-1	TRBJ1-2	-	CASSPLQATNYGYTF	TGTGCCAGCAGCCCCTTACAGGCTACTAACTATGGCTACACCTTC
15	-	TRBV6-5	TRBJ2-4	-	CASSYSRLGGNIQYF	TGTGCCAGCAGTTACTCGCGCCTTGGCGGCAACATTCAGTACTTC
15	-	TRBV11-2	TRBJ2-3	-	CASQSEGEGTDTQYF	TGTGCCAGCCAGTCCGAGGGAGAGGGCACAGATACGCAGTATTTT
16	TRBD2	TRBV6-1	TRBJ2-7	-	CASSEGRLAGTYEQYF	TGTGCCAGCAGTGAAGGAAGGCTAGCGGGGACCTACGAGCAGTACTTC
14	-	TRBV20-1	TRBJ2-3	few	CSASPSGKQDTQYF	TGCAGTGCTAGTCCTTCCGGGAAACAAGATACGCAGTATTTT
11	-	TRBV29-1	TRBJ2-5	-	CSVAGAETQYF	TGCAGCGTTGCGGGGGCAGAGACCCAGTACTTC
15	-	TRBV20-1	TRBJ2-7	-	CSAREPSDGSYEQYF	TGCAGTGCTAGAGAACCCTCGGACGGATCCTACGAGCAGTACTTC
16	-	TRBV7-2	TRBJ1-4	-	CASSLQFQRANEKLFF	TGTGCCAGCAGCTTACAATTTCAAAGGGCTAATGAAAAACTGTTTTTT
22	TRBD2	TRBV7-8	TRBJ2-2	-	CASSLVWFSSGGDPSDTGELFF	TGTGCCAGCAGCTTAGTGTGGTTTTCTAGCGGGGGAGATCCCTCTGACACCGGGGAGCTGTTTTTT
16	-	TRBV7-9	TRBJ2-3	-	CASSQIGGALGDTQYF	TGTGCCAGCAGCCAGATAGGGGGGGCGCTTGGAGATACGCAGTATTTT
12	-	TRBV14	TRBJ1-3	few	CASSASGNTIYF	TGTGCCAGCTCCGCCTCGGGAAACACCATATATTTT
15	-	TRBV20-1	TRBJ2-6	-	CSAHLEDSGANVLTF	TGCAGTGCTCATCTGGAGGACTCTGGGGCCAACGTCCTGACTTTC
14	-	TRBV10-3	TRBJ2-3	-	CAISVGSSTDTQYF	TGTGCCATCAGTGTAGGCTCTAGCACAGATACGCAGTATTTT
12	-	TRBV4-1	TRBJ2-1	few	CASSPLLGEQFF	TGCGCCAGCAGCCCCCTTTTAGGGGAGCAGTTCTTC
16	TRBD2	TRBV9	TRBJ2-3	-	CASSPGSSGGADTQYF	TGTGCCAGCAGCCCAGGCTCTAGCGGGGGGGCCGATACGCAGTATTTT
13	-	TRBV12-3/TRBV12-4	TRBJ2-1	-	CASRPLLGNEQFF	TGTGCCAGCAGGCCCCTCCTCGGTAATGAGCAGTTCTTC
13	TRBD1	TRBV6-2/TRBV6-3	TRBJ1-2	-	CASSRGTGGSYTF	TGTGCCAGCAGTCGAGGGACAGGGGGCAGCTACACCTTC
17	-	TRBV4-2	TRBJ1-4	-	CASSQAPRGAANEKLFF	TGTGCCAGCAGCCAAGCGCCGCGAGGGGCAGCTAATGAAAAACTGTTTTTT
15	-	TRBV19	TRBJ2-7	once	CASSIINEGTYEQYF	TGTGCCAGTAGTATAATTAACGAGGGCACCTACGAGCAGTACTTC
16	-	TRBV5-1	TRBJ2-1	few	CASSLGVYATYNEQFF	TGCGCCAGCAGCTTAGGTGTGTACGCCACCTACAATGAGCAGTTCTTC
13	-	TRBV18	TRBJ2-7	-	CASSGLGTYEQYF	TGTGCCAGCTCGGGGCTGGGGACCTACGAGCAGTACTTC
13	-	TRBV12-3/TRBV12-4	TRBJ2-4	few	CASSLAGLNIQYF	TGTGCCAGCAGTTTGGCTGGACTAAACATTCAGTACTTC
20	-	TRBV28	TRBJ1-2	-	CASSSQPGAAGGAINYGYTF	TGTGCCAGCAGTTCCCAACCCGGGGCAGCCGGAGGTGCCATAAACTATGGCTACACCTTC
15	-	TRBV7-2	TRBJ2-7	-	CASSPMFPGSHEQYF	TGTGCCAGCAGCCCAATGTTCCCTGGGTCCCACGAGCAGTACTTC
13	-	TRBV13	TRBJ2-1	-	CASSPELDNEQFF	TGTGCCAGCAGCCCCGAACTTGACAATGAGCAGTTCTTC
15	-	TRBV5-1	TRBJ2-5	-	CASSWGDTVQETQYF	TGCGCCAGCAGCTGGGGCGACACTGTTCAAGAGACCCAGTACTTC
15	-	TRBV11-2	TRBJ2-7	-	CASSYASGPTYEQYF	TGTGCCAGCAGCTATGCCTCGGGACCGACCTACGAGCAGTACTTC
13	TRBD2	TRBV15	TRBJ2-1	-	CATGRAQYNEQFF	TGTGCCACCGGGAGGGCCCAATACAATGAGCAGTTCTTC
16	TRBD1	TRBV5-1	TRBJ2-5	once	CASSLSGFNRGNEQYF	TGCGCCAGCAGCTTATCCGGGTTCAACAGGGGTAATGAGCAGTACTTC
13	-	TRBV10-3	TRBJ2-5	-	CAASRGAQETQYF	TGTGCCGCCTCTCGGGGGGCTCAGGAGACCCAGTACTTC
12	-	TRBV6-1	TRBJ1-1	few	CASARAPTEAFF	TGTGCCAGCGCGAGGGCTCCCACTGAAGCTTTCTTT
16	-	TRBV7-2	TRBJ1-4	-	CASSLVRLPGEEKLFF	TGTGCCAGCAGCTTAGTACGGCTCCCTGGGGAGGAAAAACTGTTTTTT
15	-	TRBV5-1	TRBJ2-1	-	CASSLADSSFNEQFF	TGCGCCAGCAGCCTGGCGGACAGCTCCTTCAATGAGCAGTTCTTC
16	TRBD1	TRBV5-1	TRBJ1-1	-	CASSFGTGVTNTEAFF	TGCGCCAGCAGCTTCGGGACAGGGGTTACGAACACTGAAGCTTTCTTT
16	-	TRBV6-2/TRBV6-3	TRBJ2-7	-	CASSSPGQGDSYEQYF	TGTGCCAGCAGTTCACCAGGACAAGGAGATTCCTACGAGCAGTACTTC
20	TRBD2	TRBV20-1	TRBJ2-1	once	CSALLWGATSGGFSYNEQFF	TGCAGTGCCCTCCTCTGGGGGGCTACTAGCGGGGGGTTCTCCTACAATGAACAGTTCTTC
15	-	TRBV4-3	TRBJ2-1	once	CASSREGATYNEQFF	TGCGCCAGCAGCCGAGAAGGAGCTACGTACAATGAGCAGTTCTTC
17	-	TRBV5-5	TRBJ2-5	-	CASSLGIQGEGQETQYF	TGTGCCAGCAGCTTGGGGATACAGGGAGAAGGACAAGAGACCCAGTACTTC
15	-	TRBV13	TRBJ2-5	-	CASSRRVSAEETQYF	TGTGCCAGCAGCCGCAGGGTATCCGCGGAAGAGACCCAGTACTTC
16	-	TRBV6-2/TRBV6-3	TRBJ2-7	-	CASSYVSTSYTYEQYF	TGTGCCAGCAGTTACGTTTCGACAAGTTATACCTACGAGCAGTACTTC
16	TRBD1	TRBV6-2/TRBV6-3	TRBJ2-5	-	CASSNHRGQGQETQYF	TGTGCCAGCAGTAATCACAGGGGGCAGGGACAAGAGACCCAGTACTTC
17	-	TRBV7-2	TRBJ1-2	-	CASSSGGDGGLYGGYTF	TGTGCCAGCAGCTCTGGAGGAGACGGCGGACTGTATGGGGGCTACACCTTC
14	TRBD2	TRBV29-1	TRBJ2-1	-	CSAGRGVIGNEQFF	TGCAGCGCAGGACGGGGGGTGATAGGCAATGAGCAGTTCTTC